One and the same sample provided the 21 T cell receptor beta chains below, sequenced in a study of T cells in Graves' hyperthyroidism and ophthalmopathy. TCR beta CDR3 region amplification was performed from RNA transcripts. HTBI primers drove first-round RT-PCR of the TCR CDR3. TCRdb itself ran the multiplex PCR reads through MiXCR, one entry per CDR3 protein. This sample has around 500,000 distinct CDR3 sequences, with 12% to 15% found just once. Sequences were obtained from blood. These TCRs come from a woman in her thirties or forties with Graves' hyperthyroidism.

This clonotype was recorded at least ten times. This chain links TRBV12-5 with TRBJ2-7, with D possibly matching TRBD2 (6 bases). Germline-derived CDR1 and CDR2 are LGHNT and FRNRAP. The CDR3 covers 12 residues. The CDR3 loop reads CASGLSPYEQYF. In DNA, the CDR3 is TGTGCCAGCGGACTAAGCCCCTACGAGCAGTACTTC. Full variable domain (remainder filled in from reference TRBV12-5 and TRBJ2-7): DARVTQTPRHKVTEMGQEVTMRCQPILGHNTVFWYRQTMMQGLELLAYFRNRAPLDDSGMPKDRFSAEMPDATLATLKIQPSEPRDSAVYFCASGLSPYEQYFGPGTRLTVT.

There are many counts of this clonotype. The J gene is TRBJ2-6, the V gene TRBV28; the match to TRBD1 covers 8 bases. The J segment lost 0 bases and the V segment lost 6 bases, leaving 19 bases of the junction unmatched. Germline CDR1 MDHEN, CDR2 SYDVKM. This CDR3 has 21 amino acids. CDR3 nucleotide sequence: TGTGCCAGCAGCCCGGGCAGCCTCGGACAGGGACGAAACTCTGGGGCCAACGTCCTGACTTTC. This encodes CASSPGSLGQGRNSGANVLTF. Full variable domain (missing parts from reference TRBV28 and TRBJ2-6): DVKVTQSSRYLVKRTGEKVFLECVQDMDHENMFWYRQDPGLGLRLIYFSYDVKMKEKGDIPEGYSVSREKKERFSLILESASTNQTSMYLCASSPGSLGQGRNSGANVLTFGAGSRLTVL.

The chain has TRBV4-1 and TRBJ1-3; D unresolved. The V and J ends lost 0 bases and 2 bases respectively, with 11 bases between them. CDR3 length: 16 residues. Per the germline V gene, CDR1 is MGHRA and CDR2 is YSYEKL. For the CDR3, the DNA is TGCGCCAGCAGCCAAGAGGAGCAGGCTGCTGGAAACACCATATATTTT. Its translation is CASSQEEQAAGNTIYF.

The CDR3 spells CSAGTSGIYNEQFF. The CDR3 region has the DNA TGCAGTGCGGGGACTAGCGGGATTTACAATGAGCAGTTCTTC. This chain joins TRBV20-1 and TRBJ2-1, with TRBD2 matching over 13 bases. Trimming removed 6 bases from V and 4 bases from J; junction bases left unmatched: 3. The CDR3 extends over 14 amino acids. The germline V gene has CDR1 DFQATT and CDR2 SNEGSKA (reference sequence).

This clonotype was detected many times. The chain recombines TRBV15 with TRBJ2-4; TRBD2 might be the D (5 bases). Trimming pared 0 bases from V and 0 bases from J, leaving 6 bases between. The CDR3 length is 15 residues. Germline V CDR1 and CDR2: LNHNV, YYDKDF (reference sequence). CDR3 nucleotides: TGTGCCACCAGCAGAGATGGACTAGCCAAAAACATTCAGTACTTC. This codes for CATSRDGLAKNIQYF.

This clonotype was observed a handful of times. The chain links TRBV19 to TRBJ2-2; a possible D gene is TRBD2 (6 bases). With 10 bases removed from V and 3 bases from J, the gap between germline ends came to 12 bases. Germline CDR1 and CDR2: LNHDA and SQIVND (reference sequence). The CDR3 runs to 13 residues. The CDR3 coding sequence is TGTGCCACCGAGGGAGGTTACACCGGGGAGCTGTTTTTT. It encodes CATEGGYTGELFF.

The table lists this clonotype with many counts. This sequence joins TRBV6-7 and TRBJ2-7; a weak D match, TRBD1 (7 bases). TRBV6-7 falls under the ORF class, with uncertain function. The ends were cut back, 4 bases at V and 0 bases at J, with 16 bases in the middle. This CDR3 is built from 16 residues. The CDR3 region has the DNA TGTGCCAGCAGTTGGACAGGTGTCGGGAGCTCCTACGAGCAGTACTTC. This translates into CASSWTGVGSSYEQYF.

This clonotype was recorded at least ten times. CDR3 nucleotides: TGCGCCAGCAGCCCAGTAGTGGGGCGGGAGGGCCAAGATGAGCAGTTCTTC. Translating it yields CASSPVVGREGQDEQFF. V and J are TRBV4-1 and TRBJ2-1; 9 nucleotides match TRBD2. The germline CDR1 and CDR2 sequences are MGHRA and YSYEKL. Trimming at V came to 4 bases and at J to 8 bases, leaving 15 bases not matched to a gene. The CDR3 extends over 17 amino acids.

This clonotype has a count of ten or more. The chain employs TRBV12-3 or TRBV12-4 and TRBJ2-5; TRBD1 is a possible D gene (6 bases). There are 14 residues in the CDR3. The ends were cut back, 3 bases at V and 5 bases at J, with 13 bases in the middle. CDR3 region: CASSFRGSSETQYF. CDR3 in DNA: TGTGCCAGCAGTTTCAGGGGCTCCTCGGAGACCCAGTACTTC.

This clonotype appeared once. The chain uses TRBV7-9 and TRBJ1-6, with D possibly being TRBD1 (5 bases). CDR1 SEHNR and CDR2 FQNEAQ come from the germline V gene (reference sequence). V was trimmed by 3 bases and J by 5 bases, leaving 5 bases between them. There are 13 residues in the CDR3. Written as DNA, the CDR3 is TGTGCCAGCAGCTTCAGGGATAATTCACCCCTCCACTTT. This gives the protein CASSFRDNSPLHF.

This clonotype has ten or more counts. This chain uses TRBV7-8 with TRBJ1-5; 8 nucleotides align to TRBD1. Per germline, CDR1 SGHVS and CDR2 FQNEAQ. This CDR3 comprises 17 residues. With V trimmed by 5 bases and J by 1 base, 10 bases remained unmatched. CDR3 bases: TGTGCCAGCAGCAGAGAAACAGGGGGGATAAGCAATCAGCCCCAGCATTTT. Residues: CASSRETGGISNQPQHF.

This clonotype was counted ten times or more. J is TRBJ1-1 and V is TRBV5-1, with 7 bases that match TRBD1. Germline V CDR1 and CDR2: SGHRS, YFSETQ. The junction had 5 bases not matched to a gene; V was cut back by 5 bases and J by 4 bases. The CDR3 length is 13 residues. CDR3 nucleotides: TGCGCCAGCAGTGGACCAGGGGGCACTGAAGCTTTCTTT. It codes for CASSGPGGTEAFF.

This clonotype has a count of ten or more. CDR3 sequence (DNA): TGTGCCAGCATGGCGGACAGCAATCAGCCCCAGCATTTT. Translating it yields CASMADSNQPQHF. This sequence joins TRBV2 and TRBJ1-5; D gene ambiguous. This CDR3 is 13 amino acids long. The V gene's germline CDR1 is SNHLY and CDR2 FYNNEI. Trimming pared 7 bases from V and 1 base from J, leaving 8 bases between.

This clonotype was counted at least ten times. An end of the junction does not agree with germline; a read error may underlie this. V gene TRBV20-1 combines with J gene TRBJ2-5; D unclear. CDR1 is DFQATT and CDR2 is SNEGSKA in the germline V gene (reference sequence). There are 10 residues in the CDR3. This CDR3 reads CSARDEALHF. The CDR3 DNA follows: TGCAGTGCTAGAGATGAGGCCCTCCACTTC.

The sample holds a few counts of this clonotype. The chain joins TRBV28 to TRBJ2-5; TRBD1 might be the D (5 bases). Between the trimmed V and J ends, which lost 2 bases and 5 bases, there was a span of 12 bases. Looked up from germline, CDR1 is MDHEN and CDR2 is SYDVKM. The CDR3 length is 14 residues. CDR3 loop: CASSLTQERETQYF. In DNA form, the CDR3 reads TGTGCCAGCAGTTTAACACAGGAGAGGGAGACCCAGTACTTC.

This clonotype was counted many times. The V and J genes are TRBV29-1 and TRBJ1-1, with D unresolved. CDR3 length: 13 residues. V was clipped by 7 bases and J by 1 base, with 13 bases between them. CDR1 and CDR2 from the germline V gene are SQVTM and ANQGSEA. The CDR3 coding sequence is TGCAGCGCATGGAGCGGTTGGAACACTGAAGCTTTCTTT. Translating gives CSAWSGWNTEAFF. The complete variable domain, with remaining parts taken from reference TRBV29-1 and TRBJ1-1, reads SAVISQKPSRDICQRGTSLTIQCQVDSQVTMMFWYRQQPGQSLTLIATANQGSEATYESGFVIDKFPISRPNLTFSTLTVSNMSPEDSSIYLCSAWSGWNTEAFFGQGTRLTVV.

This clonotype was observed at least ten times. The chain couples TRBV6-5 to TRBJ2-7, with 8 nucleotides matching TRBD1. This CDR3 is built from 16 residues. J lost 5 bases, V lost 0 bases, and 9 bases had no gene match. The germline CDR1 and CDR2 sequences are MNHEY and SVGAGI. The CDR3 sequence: CASSYSAGQGPHEQYF. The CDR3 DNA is TGTGCCAGCAGTTACTCAGCAGGACAGGGTCCCCACGAGCAGTACTTC.

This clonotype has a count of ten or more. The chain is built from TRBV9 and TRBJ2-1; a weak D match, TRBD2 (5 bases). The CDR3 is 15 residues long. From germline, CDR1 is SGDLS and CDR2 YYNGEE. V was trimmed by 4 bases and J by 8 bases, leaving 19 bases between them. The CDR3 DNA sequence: TGTGCCAGCAGCCTAGGAGGTCTTGTGCGTGATGAGCAGTTCTTC. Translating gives CASSLGGLVRDEQFF.

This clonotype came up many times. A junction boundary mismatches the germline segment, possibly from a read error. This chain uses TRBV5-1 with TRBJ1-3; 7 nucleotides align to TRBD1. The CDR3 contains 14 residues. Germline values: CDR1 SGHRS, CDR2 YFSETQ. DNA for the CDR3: TGTGCCAGCAGCTTCGGGACAGCTGGAAACACCATATATTTT. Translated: CASSFGTAGNTIYF. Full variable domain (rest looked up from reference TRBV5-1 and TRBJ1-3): KAGVTQTPRYLIKTRGQQVTLSCSPISGHRSVSWYQQTPGQGLQFLFEYFSETQRNKGNFPGRFSGRQFSNSRSEMNVSTLELGDSALYLCASSFGTAGNTIYFGEGSWLTVV.

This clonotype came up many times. The DNA for the CDR3 is TGTGCCAGCAGTTTAATGGGGTATCCTGAAGCTTTCTTT. The encoded protein is CASSLMGYPEAFF. The chain joins TRBV12-3 or TRBV12-4 to TRBJ1-1; D gene ambiguous. V was trimmed by 2 bases and J by 6 bases, leaving 10 bases between them. This CDR3 has 13 residues.

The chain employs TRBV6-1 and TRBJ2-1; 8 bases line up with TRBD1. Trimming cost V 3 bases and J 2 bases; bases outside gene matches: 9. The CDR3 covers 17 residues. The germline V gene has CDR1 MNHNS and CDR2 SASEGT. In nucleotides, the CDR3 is TGTGCCAGCAGTGATCTATCAGGGGGCGATGCCTACAATGAGCAGTTCTTC. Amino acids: CASSDLSGGDAYNEQFF.